This T cell receptor (beta chain) derives from a study of post-analysis software for immune sequencing data. Study outcomes and limitations: Five TRBV segments were significantly more frequent in patients than in controls. TRBV5-6, TRBV5-1 and TRBV20-1 were among these segments.

The CDR3 runs 14 residues. CDR1 SGHRS and CDR2 YFSETQ come from the germline V gene. The V end lost 2 bases, the J end lost 4 bases, and 10 bases lay between the germline ends. Unique molecular identifiers had been added to the TCR beta cDNA libraries. TCRdb reprocessed the PCR reads via MiXCR and lists one record per CDR3 protein. The sample has around 400,000 distinct CDR3 sequences, 39% seen once. In regard to this clonotype: The antigen remains undetermined.

The chain employs TRBV5-1 and TRBJ2-1; maybe TRBD1 (6 bases). Sequenced input: blood. This clonotype was sampled from a girl aged 2 to 10 with multiple sclerosis. CDR3 protein: CASSFRQAYNEQFF. Here the CDR3 DNA reads TGCGCCAGCAGCTTTAGACAGGCGTACAATGAGCAGTTCTTC.